What follows describes a single T cell receptor beta chain. No antigen is known for it. TCRdb's table, derived via immunoSEQ multiplex PCR, lists solely in-frame clones and lacks some. The sample includes about 150,000 clones, roughly 94% of them seen just once. The CDR3 is made up of 12 amino acids. The germline V and J ends were trimmed by 4 bases and 4 bases, with 5 bases remaining between them. These data come from a study of T cell responses to AZD1222 COVID-19 vaccine. Study-level findings and limits: Spike-specific TCR repertoires showed rising breadth and depth after two AZD1222 doses. In a largely white British group with more females than males, clonal diversity was possibly underestimated. At baseline, seropositivity was found in only six or seven AZD1222 recipients.

This chain joins TRBV12-3 or TRBV12-4 and TRBJ2-1; D remains unclear. This clonotype was obtained from an adult in good health. The sequenced sample was peripheral blood, obtained on day 0 of AZD1222 vaccination. For the CDR3, the DNA is TGTGCCAGCAGTTATACTTACAATGAGCAGTTCTTC. Translating it yields CASSYTYNEQFF.